The next 5 T cell receptor beta chains were all read from a single sample in a study of cytomegalovirus exposure and HLA in healthy donors. 13 Jbeta primers and 60 Vbeta primers were used for the PCR. The protocol was immunoSEQ multiplex PCR, while the TCRdb copy is restricted to in-frame clones and leaves out a portion. This sample has some 160,000 clones, with about 80% found just once. Specimen: PBMCs. The receptors were gathered from a woman in her thirties in good health and CMV-seronegative.

This clone was detected only once. The rearrangement links TRBV6-1 to TRBJ1-6; 7 nucleotides line up with TRBD1. The germline gives CDR1 MNHNS, CDR2 SASEGT. CDR3 length equals 15 residues. Unmatched junction bases numbered 4, after V lost 1 base and J lost 7 bases. The CDR3 DNA follows: TGTGCCAGCAGTGAAGATGTCAGGGGGAATTCACCCCTCCACTTT. Its protein product is CASSEDVRGNSPLHF.

The chain employs TRBV15 and TRBJ1-2; 7 nucleotides align to TRBD1. Per germline, CDR1 LNHNV and CDR2 YYDKDF (reference sequence). The CDR3 consists of 16 residues. Trimming at V came to 0 bases and at J to 4 bases, leaving 8 bases not matched to a gene. CDR3 DNA sequence: TGTGCCACCAGCAGAGATCTGACCTCAGGGGGCTATGGCTACACCTTC. Encoded protein: CATSRDLTSGGYGYTF.

V usage is TRBV12-5 and J usage is TRBJ1-2; 9 bases are a match to TRBD1. After removal of 2 bases from V and 4 bases from J, the junction contained 17 bases not matched to a gene. CDR3 length: 19 residues. Germline CDR1 reads LGHNT; CDR2 reads FRNRAP. CDR3 in amino acids: CASGLPPGTGQKYSYGYTF. In DNA, the CDR3 is TGTGCTAGTGGTTTGCCTCCAGGGACAGGGCAGAAGTACAGCTATGGCTACACCTTC.

CDR3 residues: CASSQDSGSYEQYF. The CDR3 DNA reads TGCGCCAGCAGCCAAGATTCTGGGAGCTACGAGCAGTACTTC. V usage is TRBV4-3 and J usage is TRBJ2-7, with TRBD2 as a possible D gene (5 bases). The ends were cut back, 0 bases at V and 3 bases at J, with 9 bases in the middle. This CDR3 is 14 amino acids long. The germline V gene encodes CDR1 LGHNA and CDR2 YSLEER.

This chain uses TRBV5-6 with TRBJ2-1, with a tentative D call TRBD1 (6 bases). V was clipped by 0 bases and J by 2 bases, with 12 bases between them. Germline CDR1 and CDR2: SGHDT and YYEEEE. This CDR3 contains 16 residues. CDR3 bases: TGTGCCAGCAGCTTGGGGGGGCCAAACGCCTACAATGAGCAGTTCTTC. It encodes CASSLGGPNAYNEQFF.